What follows are 26 T cell receptor beta chains derived from one specimen sequenced in a study of response to subunit inactivated influenza vaccine. One entry per CDR3 protein results from TCRdb running MiXCR on the RT-PCR reads. The sample has some 800,000 distinct CDR3 sequences, approximately 22% seen once. The sequences come from PBMCs from blood, collected 5 days after vaccination. The receptor source for this set is a man aged 45-65 years who received an inactivated influenza vaccine.

This sequence joins TRBV25-1 and TRBJ1-1; 10 bases match TRBD1. The V gene's germline CDR1 is MGHDK and CDR2 SYGVNS. CDR3 length equals 15 residues. The trim removed 8 bases at V and 4 bases at J, leaving 10 bases unmatched. The CDR3 nucleotides read TGTGCCAGCTCCAGACAGGGGGCTGGGGGCACTGAAGCTTTCTTT. Translated: CASSRQGAGGTEAFF.

The rearrangement joins TRBV7-9 to TRBJ2-1; TRBD1 might be the D (5 bases). V gave up 0 bases and J gave up 3 bases, with 12 bases separating them. The germline V gene encodes CDR1 SEHNR and CDR2 FQNEAQ (reference sequence). The CDR3 sequence is 16 residues long. CDR3: CASSLAYQGSYNEQFF. Written as DNA, the CDR3 is TGTGCCAGCAGCTTAGCGTATCAGGGAAGCTACAATGAGCAGTTCTTC.

This clonotype has a handful of counts. The chain employs TRBV12-3 or TRBV12-4 and TRBJ1-1; 7 bases agree with TRBD1. The CDR3 covers 14 residues. The V and J ends lost 3 bases and 4 bases, in that order; junction bases with no gene match: 5. The CDR3 loop is CASSFAAGGTEAFF. The CDR3 DNA sequence: TGTGCCAGCAGTTTTGCAGCAGGGGGCACTGAAGCTTTCTTT.

This sequence joins TRBV6-2 or TRBV6-3 and TRBJ2-7, with D uncertain. Germline CDR1 is MNHEY and CDR2 is SVGEGT. The CDR3 is 15 residues long. Trimming left V 7 bases short and J 3 bases short, with 19 bases between. DNA of the CDR3: TGTGCCAGCACCTCACCCGGGCAGCCAAACTACGAGCAGTACTTC. The encoded protein is CASTSPGQPNYEQYF.

This chain connects TRBV28 to TRBJ2-3, with 7 bases that match TRBD2. From germline, CDR1 is MDHEN and CDR2 SYDVKM. The J segment lost 3 bases and the V segment lost 2 bases, leaving 5 bases of the junction unmatched. This CDR3 comprises 15 residues. The CDR3 sequence is CASSLTGEGTDTQYF. The CDR3 nucleotides are TGTGCCAGCAGTTTAACTGGGGAGGGTACAGATACGCAGTATTTT.

The table lists this clonotype with a count of one. The rearrangement joins TRBV6-5 to TRBJ2-5; 9 nucleotides agree with TRBD2. CDR3 size: 14 residues. V lost 4 bases to trimming and J lost 5 bases; unmatched junction nucleotides: 5. Germline-derived CDR1 and CDR2 are MNHEY and SVGAGI. The CDR3 DNA is TGTGCCAGCAGTTTAGCGGGAGAGAGGGAGACCCAGTACTTC. It encodes CASSLAGERETQYF.

The chain has TRBV7-2 and TRBJ1-4; tentatively, D is TRBD1 (5 bases). V dropped 3 bases and J dropped 5 bases, with 10 bases sitting between them. CDR1 SGHTA and CDR2 FQGNSA come from the germline V gene. CDR3 length equals 14 residues. CDR3 loop: CASSFWGVNEKLFF. In DNA form, the CDR3 reads TGTGCCAGCAGCTTTTGGGGCGTCAATGAAAAACTGTTTTTT.

The V call is TRBV19, the J call TRBJ2-7; D assignment may be TRBD1 or TRBD2 (5 bases each). This CDR3 has 14 amino acids. Germline loops: CDR1 LNHDA, CDR2 SQIVND (reference sequence). The V end was cut by 8 bases, the J end by 7 bases, with 21 bases between. CDR3 DNA sequence: TGTGCCAGTGGGCCAGGGACCCTTTTGAGAGAGCAGTACTTC. As protein: CASGPGTLLREQYF. Full variable domain (rest looked up from reference TRBV19 and TRBJ2-7): DGGITQSPKYLFRKEGQNVTLSCEQNLNHDAMYWYRQDPGQGLRLIYYSQIVNDFQKGDIAEGYSVSREKKESFPLTVTSAQKNPTAFYLCASGPGTLLREQYFGPGTRLTVT.

The chain uses TRBV7-9 and TRBJ2-2; 8 nucleotides match TRBD1. The CDR3 is 16 residues long. Trimming cost V 7 bases and J 2 bases; bases outside gene matches: 9. Looked up from germline, CDR1 is SEHNR and CDR2 is FQNEAQ (reference sequence). The CDR3 DNA reads TGTGCCAGCATTTTACAGGGGGTCCTCAACACCGGGGAGCTGTTTTTT. The encoded protein is CASILQGVLNTGELFF.

The V and J genes are TRBV2 and TRBJ1-1; 10 bases agree with TRBD1. Germline V gene data show CDR1 as SNHLY and CDR2 as FYNNEI. This CDR3 is built from 13 residues. The junction had 3 bases not matched to a gene; V was cut back by 4 bases and J by 7 bases. The CDR3: CASSGGTGDEAFF. As DNA, the CDR3 is TGTGCCAGCAGTGGGGGGACAGGGGATGAAGCTTTCTTT.

This clonotype was counted a few times. This chain joins TRBV5-1 and TRBJ2-5; 8 positions match TRBD2. J was trimmed by 2 bases and V by 2 bases; bases with no gene match: 5. Germline V gene sequence: CDR1 SGHRS, CDR2 YFSETQ. There are 15 residues in the CDR3. The DNA of the CDR3 is TGCGCCAGCAGCTTCTTAGGGACTAGGCAAGAGACCCAGTACTTC. Amino acid sequence: CASSFLGTRQETQYF.

This chain uses TRBV6-2 or TRBV6-3 with TRBJ2-1; D unresolved. The V and J ends lost 0 bases and 4 bases respectively, with 13 bases between them. CDR1 and CDR2 from the germline V gene are MNHEY and SVGEGT. This CDR3 is built from 16 residues. The DNA of the CDR3 is TGTGCCAGCAGTTACTCTGCAGGTACTCCTTACAATGAGCAGTTCTTC. Residues: CASSYSAGTPYNEQFF.

This chain joins TRBV4-3 and TRBJ1-1; the match to TRBD1 covers 10 bases. The CDR3 is 14 residues long. CDR1 is LGHNA and CDR2 is YSLEER in the germline V gene. V lost 4 bases to trimming and J lost 3 bases; unmatched junction nucleotides: 2. The CDR3 spells CASSRGQGDTEAFF. The CDR3 bases are TGCGCCAGCAGCCGAGGACAGGGGGACACTGAAGCTTTCTTT.

This clonotype occurred a few times. The V and J genes are TRBV6-5 and TRBJ2-1; 10 bases line up with TRBD2. The germline V gene encodes CDR1 MNHEY and CDR2 SVGAGI. The ends lost 2 bases at V and 6 bases at J; junction bases unmatched: 7. The CDR3 has 16 residues. The CDR3 coding sequence is TGTGCCAGCAGTTACCACGGTCTAGCGGGGGTCAATGAGCAGTTCTTC. Protein: CASSYHGLAGVNEQFF.

The genes are TRBV5-1 and TRBJ2-3; D possibly corresponds to TRBD2 (5 bases). Germline CDR1 and CDR2: SGHRS and YFSETQ. Trimming pared 0 bases from V and 2 bases from J, leaving 13 bases between. This CDR3 has 16 amino acids. The CDR3 region has the DNA TGCGCCAGCAGCTTGGATCGCAGGCGGGCCACAGATACGCAGTATTTT. It yields the protein CASSLDRRRATDTQYF.

The gene calls are TRBV28 and TRBJ2-3, with TRBD1 matching 9 bases. The CDR3 consists of 19 residues. V lost 5 bases to trimming and J lost 0 bases; unmatched junction nucleotides: 15. The germline V gene has CDR1 MDHEN and CDR2 SYDVKM. CDR3 in amino acids: CASSPSGTGSRKSTDTQYF. The CDR3 nucleotides read TGTGCCAGCAGTCCCTCTGGGACAGGGTCGCGCAAAAGCACAGATACGCAGTATTTT.

V and J are TRBV29-1 and TRBJ2-7; the D gene is possibly TRBD2 (5 bases). The CDR3 runs 15 residues. V lost 0 bases and J lost 5, with 17 bases in between. CDR1 and CDR2 from the germline V gene are SQVTM and ANQGSEA. CDR3 sequence reads: CSVEERAGIPNEQYF. CDR3 in DNA: TGCAGCGTTGAAGAGCGGGCCGGGATACCGAACGAGCAGTACTTC.

This clonotype was recorded at least ten times. The rearrangement links TRBV12-3 or TRBV12-4 to TRBJ1-4, with D possibly matching TRBD1 (6 bases). The V end was cut by 5 bases, the J end by 3 bases, with 13 bases between. CDR3 size: 15 residues. The CDR3 DNA reads as TGTGCCAGCAGTAGCCAGACAGGCTCTAATGAAAAACTGTTTTTT. Its translation is CASSSQTGSNEKLFF.

This clonotype turned up a few times. The V gene is TRBV20-1, the J gene TRBJ2-7; the D gene could be TRBD1 or TRBD2 (5 bases each). Germline assignment: CDR1 DFQATT and CDR2 SNEGSKA (reference sequence). V was trimmed by 5 bases and J by 1 base, leaving 27 bases between them. The CDR3 length is 18 residues. CDR3 amino acids: CSAGYITTGTFLSYEQYF. CDR3 DNA: TGCAGTGCTGGATATATTACCACCGGGACCTTTCTTTCCTACGAGCAGTACTTC.

The V call is TRBV24-1, the J call TRBJ2-2, with D hard to call. This CDR3 spans 14 amino acids. V lost 4 bases, J lost 2 bases, and 7 bases lay in between. Germline values: CDR1 KGHDR, CDR2 SFDVKD. CDR3 nucleotide sequence: TGTGCCACCAGTGACCTTTCTAACACCGGGGAGCTGTTTTTT. Amino acid sequence: CATSDLSNTGELFF.

The genes are TRBV7-9 and TRBJ2-1; D is unresolved. Between the trimmed V and J ends, which lost 5 bases and 5 bases, there was a span of 16 bases. From germline, CDR1 is SEHNR and CDR2 FQNEAQ (reference sequence). The CDR3 totals 15 residues. Written as DNA, the CDR3 is TGTGCCAGCAGCCCTGCGACTCGGGCAGACAATGAGCAGTTCTTC. Amino acid sequence: CASSPATRADNEQFF. Full variable domain (missing parts from reference TRBV7-9 and TRBJ2-1): DTGVSQNPRHKITKRGQNVTFRCDPISEHNRLYWYRQTLGQGPEFLTYFQNEAQLEKSRLLSDRFSAERPKGSFSTLEIQRTEQGDSAMYLCASSPATRADNEQFFGPGTRLTVL.

This clonotype was counted only a few times. The CDR3 protein is CSARGTAFQETQYF. Written as DNA, the CDR3 is TGCAGTGCTAGAGGGACAGCGTTCCAAGAGACCCAGTACTTC. This chain uses TRBV20-1 with TRBJ2-5, with D maybe TRBD1 (6 bases). The CDR3 spans 14 residues. Per germline, CDR1 DFQATT and CDR2 SNEGSKA (reference sequence). Between the trimmed V and J ends, which lost 1 base and 1 base, there was a span of 10 bases.

This chain joins TRBV10-3 and TRBJ1-6, with D maybe TRBD1 (6 bases). V gave up 7 bases and J gave up 0 bases, with 10 bases separating them. CDR3 length equals 15 residues. CDR1 and CDR2 from the germline V gene are ENHRY and SYGVKD. CDR3 sequence reads: CAITAGDSYNSPLHF. DNA of the CDR3: TGTGCCATCACGGCAGGGGACTCCTATAATTCACCCCTCCACTTT.

The gene calls are TRBV28 and TRBJ1-1, with D unresolved. Trimming took off 2 bases at V and 0 bases at J, with 10 bases between the two ends. The CDR3 has 15 amino acids. Germline CDR1 is MDHEN and CDR2 is SYDVKM. Here the CDR3 DNA reads TGTGCCAGCAGTTTACTGTCACCCATGAACACTGAAGCTTTCTTT. Amino acid sequence: CASSLLSPMNTEAFF.

The chain joins TRBV7-6 to TRBJ2-3; D is uncertain. This CDR3 has 16 residues. CDR1 is SGHVS and CDR2 is FNYEAQ in the germline V gene. V lost 5 bases and J lost 2, with 17 bases in between. The CDR3 loop reads CASSRRPIGATDTQYF. The CDR3 region has the DNA TGTGCCAGCAGCCGTCGGCCTATAGGCGCCACAGATACGCAGTATTTT.

This rearrangement joins TRBV20-1 to TRBJ2-1, with TRBD2 identical over 10 bases. The V segment lost 3 bases and the J segment 0 bases; nucleotides outside the gene matches: 5. CDR3 length: 16 residues. Germline V lookup: CDR1 DFQATT, CDR2 SNEGSKA (reference sequence). CDR3 sequence reads: CSARDWTSGSYNEQFF. The CDR3 DNA follows: TGCAGTGCTAGGGACTGGACTAGCGGCTCCTACAATGAGCAGTTCTTC.